These T cell receptor beta chains were read from a single sample in a study of long-term antiretroviral therapy in people with HIV. TCRdb's table, derived via immunoSEQ multiplex PCR, lists solely in-frame clones and lacks some. There are more than 15,000 clones in the sample; about 91% occur only once, and roughly 8.3% lies in the top ten. The starting material was unsorted PBMCs, obtained 0.3 years after starting antiretroviral therapy. The receptors here all came from a man aged 55 to 70 with HIV. CDR3s include the opening cysteine and the closing phenylalanine or tryptophan.

v_gene,j_gene,CDR3aa
TRBV7-6,TRBJ2-5,CASSRSYQETQYF
TRBV7-8,TRBJ1-2,CASSLGVGVGYTF
TRBV5-5,TRBJ2-5,CASSTDTNQETQYF
TRBV5-1,TRBJ1-2,CASSLGQVDYGYTF
TRBV15,TRBJ1-2,CATSRDPGRDYGYTF
TRBV28,TRBJ1-3,CASSLEFIGNTIYF
TRBV5-1,TRBJ2-2,CASSPGAGIYSSGELFF
TRBV30,TRBJ1-5,CAWSGVYGGQPQHF
TRBV6-5,TRBJ2-7,CASSSRRGGPYEQYF
TRBV27,TRBJ1-5,CASSSPGQNQPQHF
TRBV15,TRBJ1-5,CATSRDLGSNQPQHF
TRBV18,TRBJ2-1,CASSQSGSSYNEQFF
TRBV9,TRBJ1-5,CASSRGARDQPQHF
TRBV15,TRBJ2-5,CATSLGTWETQYF
TRBV6-1,TRBJ1-5,CASNGQGGQPQHF
TRBV18,TRBJ2-1,CASSPPRTRGHNEQFF
TRBV4-3,TRBJ2-2,CASSHRGGTGELFF
TRBV9,TRBJ2-7,CASSVGASGVHYEQYF
TRBV14,TRBJ2-3,CASSQDIAAGTDTQYF
TRBV5-4,TRBJ2-3,CASSLEPGAGKDTQYF
TRBV19,TRBJ2-2,CASSGLALSGTNTGELFF
TRBV5-1,TRBJ1-2,CASSDRQGAYGYTF
TRBV2,TRBJ2-5,CASSSPGQGVETQYF
TRBV6-5,TRBJ1-5,CASSPTGAGWPQHF
TRBV27,TRBJ1-6,CASSPRDTRFSPLHF
TRBV11-1,TRBJ2-6,CASSYSLAGGPGANVLTF
TRBV6-1,TRBJ2-3,CASSARIAGGYTDTQYF
TRBV5-4,TRBJ2-3,CASSFTDTQYF
TRBV5-1,TRBJ1-4,CASSFVPGQGGEKLFF
TRBV9,TRBJ2-5,CASSVGGVRETQYF
TRBV7-2,TRBJ2-4,CASSEGSYSGNIQYF
TRBV5-1,TRBJ2-3,CASSLGLADDTQYF
TRBV19,TRBJ1-5,CASSKQGGGNQPQHF
TRBV13,TRBJ2-2,CASSRDDETGYYTGELFF
TRBV5-1,TRBJ2-1,CASSTTSGMYNEQFF
TRBV27,TRBJ1-3,CASSPFNAQIPGNTIYF
TRBV25-1,TRBJ1-3,CASTNGRPYSGNTIYF
TRBV5-6,TRBJ2-3,CASSLIAGDTQYF
TRBV11-3,TRBJ2-3,CASSPRRSGISTDTQYF
TRBV12-1,TRBJ2-7,CASSPAPYEQYF
TRBV5-6,TRBJ2-3,CASSLGGSSDTQYF
TRBV10-3,TRBJ2-5,CAISESWGQETQYF